This T cell receptor beta chain came from a study of T cells after yellow fever vaccination. TCRdb reanalysed the 5' RACE reads using MiXCR and keeps one entry per CDR3 protein. The repertoire has around 300,000 distinct CDR3 sequences, 4.1% of them found once; the top ten carry roughly 25%. Per germline, CDR1 SEHNR and CDR2 FQNEAQ (reference sequence). There are 15 residues in the CDR3. Trimming left V 0 bases short and J 7 bases short, with 12 bases between. This clonotype was found many times. Specimen: PBMCs, collected 5 days after the yellow fever booster vaccination. This clonotype was obtained from a man between 18 and 35 years old who received the YFV17D yellow fever vaccine. The V gene is TRBV7-9, the J gene TRBJ1-4; no clear D gene. The CDR3 protein is CASSLAGQFGEKLFF. The DNA for the CDR3 is TGTGCCAGCAGCTTAGCAGGGCAGTTCGGTGAAAAACTGTTTTTT.